A selection of T cell receptor beta chains follows, all from one sample in a study of blood T cell repertoires in COVID-19. Here immunoSEQ multiplex PCR was the method, and the copy in TCRdb shows in-frame clones only, minus some. The repertoire holds 70,000 or so clones, with 65% to 90% as singletons. Material for sequencing was peripheral blood. Receptor source: a man in his 70s with active or convalescent COVID-19. The CDR3 runs from the conserved cysteine through the conserved F or W. D genes are given only for firm matches. Clone size is shown for a subset of rows, as once, few, many or a class of expanded clone.

>TRBD1|.|TRBV2|TRBJ1-2
TGTGCCACCTCTGGACAGGGGAACTATGGCTACACCTTC
CATSGQGNYGYTF
>TRBD1|.|TRBV12-3/TRBV12-4|TRBJ2-7
TGTGCCAGCAGTTTCTCTCCCGGGACAGGATCTTTC
CASSFSPGTGSF
>.|once|TRBV15|TRBJ1-1
TGTGCCACCAGCGTTCTAGGAGAAAACACTGAAGCTTTCTTT
CATSVLGENTEAFF
>.|.|TRBV18|TRBJ1-1
TGTGCCAGCTCACCAAGCAGGGATCTAAACACTGAAGCTTTCTTT
CASSPSRDLNTEAFF
>.|.|TRBV30|TRBJ1-1
TGTGCCTGGCGGCAAGAGAGGAGGGGCTTCACTGAAGCTTTCTTT
CAWRQERRGFTEAFF
>.|.|TRBV11-1|TRBJ1-4
TGTGCCAGCAGCTTTAGTTGGAGCAGTAATGAAAAACTGTTTTTT
CASSFSWSSNEKLFF
>TRBD1|.|TRBV7-8|TRBJ1-5
TGTGCCAGCAGCCCTGGGACAGGGCCCAATCAGCCCCAGCATTTT
CASSPGTGPNQPQHF
>.|.|TRBV27|TRBJ2-7
TGTGCCAGCAGTTTATACGGGAGTAGTGGGTACGAGCAGTACTTC
CASSLYGSSGYEQYF
>TRBD1|few|TRBV18|TRBJ1-1
TGTGCCAGCTCACCGAACAGGGGTACTGAAGCTTTCTTT
CASSPNRGTEAFF
>.|.|TRBV10-3|TRBJ2-3
TGTGCCATCAGTGCTACTGGTCGTGAAGATACGCAGTATTTT
CAISATGREDTQYF
>TRBD2|.|TRBV6-4|TRBJ2-1
TGTGCCAGCACACGGGGGGAGGACTCCTACAATGAGCAGTTCTTC
CASTRGEDSYNEQFF
>.|.|TRBV6-5|TRBJ1-6
TGTGCCAGCCGCGTGGGCAAGGAATCACCCCTCCACTTT
CASRVGKESPLHF
>.|.|TRBV30|TRBJ1-5
TGTGCCTGCGAGATTACAGGGAGCAATCAGCCCCAGCATTTT
CACEITGSNQPQHF
>.|.|TRBV30|TRBJ2-3
TGTGCCTGGAGTGTTAAAGGGGAGGGCACAGATACGCAGTATTTT
CAWSVKGEGTDTQYF
>.|.|TRBV5-6|TRBJ1-4
TGTGCCAGCAGCTTGGGTATGACAAGTCCATCGGATAATGAAAAACTGTTTTTT
CASSLGMTSPSDNEKLFF
>TRBD2|.|TRBV2|TRBJ2-3
TGTGCCAGCAGCGAAGGACTAGCGGGCTCAGATACGCAGTATTTT
CASSEGLAGSDTQYF
>.|.|TRBV7-2|TRBJ2-7
TGTGCCAGCAGCTTGGGACATTTATACACCTACGAGCAGTACTTC
CASSLGHLYTYEQYF
>.|.|TRBV6-5|TRBJ1-2
TGTGCCAGCATTGGCATCTATGGCTACACCTTC
CASIGIYGYTF